A selection of T cell receptor beta chains follows, all from one sample in a study of blood T cells in healthy people across ages. TCRdb reprocessed the 5' RACE reads via MiXCR and lists one record per CDR3 protein. There are about 580,000 distinct CDR3 sequences in the sample; around half occur only once, and around 25% lies in the top ten. The sample comprised blood. The source of these receptors is an elderly man in good health. Each CDR3 is given with its conserved first and last residue. D genes are given only for firm matches. The size entry is marked missing in some rows and otherwise reads once, few, many or a size class.

V gene	clone size	D gene	J gene	CDR3 DNA	CDR3 protein
TRBV5-1	few	.	TRBJ1-1	TGCGCCAGCACCCCCGGGTTCCCCTGGGTTGCTGAAGCTTTCTTT	CASTPGFPWVAEAFF
TRBV29-1	once	.	TRBJ2-7	TGCAGCGTTGAAGATGGGAGTTCCTACGGGCAGTACTTC	CSVEDGSSYGQYF
TRBV29-1	few	TRBD2	TRBJ2-1	TGCAGCTCCCTTGAAAGCGGGAGCTCCTACAGTGAGCAGTTCTTC	CSSLESGSSYSEQFF
TRBV4-3	.	TRBD2	TRBJ2-5	TGCGCCAGCAGCCAAGATTGGCGGGAGAATCGGAATGAGCAGTACTTC	CASSQDWRENRNEQYF
TRBV12-3/TRBV12-4	.	.	TRBJ2-4	TGTGCCACCCTTAGCGGAGCCAAAAACATTCAGTACTTC	CATLSGAKNIQYF
TRBV5-1	.	.	TRBJ2-3	TGCGCCAGCAGCTTGGGCTGGCCTGGCACAGATACGCAGTATTTT	CASSLGWPGTDTQYF
TRBV2	.	.	TRBJ2-5	TGTGCCAGCAGTGATATTCTAACCCGAGAGACCCAGTACTTC	CASSDILTRETQYF
TRBV10-2	.	.	TRBJ1-6	TGCGCCAGCAGTGGAAGTCGGGCAAACTCCTATAATTCACCCCTCCACTTT	CASSGSRANSYNSPLHF
TRBV12-3/TRBV12-4	.	.	TRBJ2-7	TGTGCCAGCAGTCCCCACCTGGGGGTCGAGCAGTACTTC	CASSPHLGVEQYF
TRBV29-1	few	.	TRBJ2-5	TGCAGCGTTGAGCACGGTCCAGGACAGCAAGAGACCCAGTACTTC	CSVEHGPGQQETQYF
TRBV3-1	.	.	TRBJ1-1	TGTGCCAGCAGCCCTCAGGTGCGTATAACTGAAGCTTTCTTT	CASSPQVRITEAFF
TRBV29-1	.	.	TRBJ2-7	TGCAGCGTTGGGGTAACCCTCGGCGAGCAGTACTTC	CSVGVTLGEQYF
TRBV28	.	TRBD2	TRBJ2-1	TGTGCCAGCAGTTTTAGCGGGACTCTCGACAATGAGCAGTTCTTC	CASSFSGTLDNEQFF
TRBV29-1	.	.	TRBJ1-6	TGCAGCGTTGAAGACCCTAACAGACAACTCCACTTT	CSVEDPNRQLHF
TRBV6-5	few	.	TRBJ1-4	TGTGCCAGCAGTTCCGGGTCAACAACTAATGAAAAACTGTTTTTT	CASSSGSTTNEKLFF
TRBV7-2	.	.	TRBJ1-2	TGTGCCAACAGCTCCGGCGTTGGCTACACCTTC	CANSSGVGYTF
TRBV7-2	.	TRBD2	TRBJ2-5	TGTGCCAGCAGCCCTAGCGGGCGGGAGCGAGAGACCCAGTACTTC	CASSPSGRERETQYF
TRBV20-1	.	.	TRBJ2-1	TGCAGTGCTAATCTAGGCTCCCACACCTACAACGAGCAGTTCTTC	CSANLGSHTYNEQFF
TRBV4-3	few	TRBD2	TRBJ2-1	TGCGCCAGCAGCCAAGAGTTAGCGGGAGGGCGAAATGAGCAGTTCTTC	CASSQELAGGRNEQFF
TRBV4-3	.	TRBD2	TRBJ2-1	TGCGCCAGCAGCCAAGAAACCCCTAGCGGGACCTCCTACAATGAGCAGTTCTTC	CASSQETPSGTSYNEQFF
TRBV7-2	.	.	TRBJ2-5	TGTGCCAGCAGGATAGGGGGGTGGACCCAGTACTTC	CASRIGGWTQYF
TRBV4-3	.	.	TRBJ2-2	TGCGCCAGCAGCCAAGGAGTAAACCGAGACACCGGGGAGCTGTTTTTT	CASSQGVNRDTGELFF
TRBV3-1	.	TRBD2	TRBJ2-5	TGTGCCAGCAGCCAAGGGGTCGCGGGAGCCTCGGGGGAGCAGTACTTC	CASSQGVAGASGEQYF
TRBV29-1	.	.	TRBJ2-5	TGCAGCGTTGTGGGGACACGAAGCCCAGAGACCCAGTACTTC	CSVVGTRSPETQYF
TRBV6-2/TRBV6-3	.	TRBD2	TRBJ2-7	TGTGCCAGCAAAAGTAGCGGGAGTAACAACGAGCAGTACTTC	CASKSSGSNNEQYF
TRBV7-2	few	.	TRBJ1-2	TGTGCCAGCAGCTTAGCTGGGGGAGGGCTGTACTATGGCTACACCTTC	CASSLAGGGLYYGYTF
TRBV20-1	.	.	TRBJ1-2	TGCAGTGCTGGGCGGGCAGACTCTAACTATGGCTACACCTTC	CSAGRADSNYGYTF
TRBV2	few	.	TRBJ2-7	TGTGCCAGCAGTGAATCGGGGACCTACGAGCAGTACTTC	CASSESGTYEQYF
TRBV4-3	few	.	TRBJ1-4	TGCGCCAGCAGCCAAGATGCCGCGGGGGCAACTAATGAAAAACTGTTTTTT	CASSQDAAGATNEKLFF
TRBV7-9	.	.	TRBJ1-1	TGTGCCAGCAGCGCCATTGACTGGGACACTGAAGCTTTCTTT	CASSAIDWDTEAFF
TRBV5-1	few	TRBD1	TRBJ2-7	TGCGCCAGCAGCTCATTTGACAGGGACGCATCCTACGAGCAGTACTTC	CASSSFDRDASYEQYF
TRBV20-1	few	TRBD2	TRBJ2-7	TGCAGTGGCTCGGGGGGCTCCTACGAGCAGTACTTC	CSGSGGSYEQYF
TRBV2	.	.	TRBJ2-5	TGTGCCAGCAGTGGTACGGGAGCAGGAGAGCAGTACTTC	CASSGTGAGEQYF
TRBV7-9	few	.	TRBJ1-2	TGTGCCAGCAGCTTAGCGACCCCCCGGGAGTTCGGCTATGGCTACACCTTC	CASSLATPREFGYGYTF
TRBV28	.	.	TRBJ1-2	TGTGCCAGCAGTTCCGGAGGTGTGGGGGGCGCGATCGGCTACACCTTC	CASSSGGVGGAIGYTF
TRBV6-6	many	.	TRBJ2-3	TGTGCCAGCAGTCGGCGGGGCGGAGCTAGCACAGATACGCAGTATTTT	CASSRRGGASTDTQYF
TRBV9	few	.	TRBJ2-5	TGTGCCAGCAGCGCCCAGGATATAACCTGGGAGACCCAGTACTTC	CASSAQDITWETQYF
TRBV29-1	few	.	TRBJ2-7	TGCAGCGTGGCGGTCACAGGGAGTTACGAGCAGTACTTC	CSVAVTGSYEQYF
TRBV12-3/TRBV12-4	.	.	TRBJ2-4	TGTGCCAGCAGTTTCCTCGGAGAGATAGCTGGCATTCAGTACTTC	CASSFLGEIAGIQYF